This entry is about one TCR beta chain. Per the germline V gene, CDR1 is SGHRS and CDR2 is YFSETQ. After removal of 6 bases from V and 4 bases from J, the junction contained 9 bases not matched to a gene. The CDR3 is made up of 14 amino acids. These data belong to a study of blood T cell repertoires in COVID-19. Study overall: Acute-phase and convalescent COVID-19 samples originated in the United States, Italy and Spain. In each case, the material was cDNA or gDNA derived from T cells, B-cell-depleted T cells, or PBMCs.

Per the original methods: By means of reference gene primer amplification, nucleated cell counts were estimated. Sequenced by immunoSEQ multiplex PCR; TCRdb stores in-frame clones only, minus some. From that table come the V and J calls and clone size; the DNA was used to work out D and trimming. The repertoire includes some 95,000 clones, more than 85% of them detected once, and approximately 2.3% sits in the top ten. The J gene is TRBJ2-5, the V gene TRBV5-1; 7 positions match TRBD2. Specimen: peripheral blood. The TCR was taken from a human donor with active COVID-19. The donor label of this sample is uncertain. In DNA, the CDR3 is TGCGCCAGCATCCAAATCCCGGGGGGAGAGACCCAGTACTTC. Translated: CASIQIPGGETQYF. The entire variable domain, with the rest obtained from reference TRBV5-1 and TRBJ2-5, is as follows: KAGVTQTPRYLIKTRGQQVTLSCSPISGHRSVSWYQQTPGQGLQFLFEYFSETQRNKGNFPGRFSGRQFSNSRSEMNVSTLELGDSALYLCASIQIPGGETQYFGPGTRLLVL.